A selection of T cell receptor beta chains follows, all from one sample in a study of T cells in Graves' hyperthyroidism and ophthalmopathy. One entry per CDR3 protein results from TCRdb running MiXCR on the multiplex PCR reads. The sample lists around 530,000 distinct CDR3 sequences, 15% to 20% seen once, with around 17% in the top ten. The sample was blood. The source is a woman aged 18-29 years with Graves' ophthalmopathy. Both conserved end residues are part of each CDR3. Fields, in order: clone size, D gene, V gene, J gene, CDR3 protein, CDR3 DNA. A D gene is named only where the DNA matches it firmly. The listing skips clone size in some rows; elsewhere it reads once, few, many or a size class.

clone size: many
D gene: TRBD2
V gene: TRBV18
J gene: TRBJ2-5
CDR3 protein: CASSLTSGIQETQYF
CDR3 DNA: TGTGCCAGCTCACTCACGAGCGGGATCCAAGAGACCCAGTACTTC

clone size: many
D gene: .
V gene: TRBV6-6
J gene: TRBJ1-1
CDR3 protein: CASSYGGGNTEAFF
CDR3 DNA: TGTGCCAGCAGTTACGGGGGTGGGAACACTGAAGCTTTCTTT

clone size: .
D gene: TRBD1
V gene: TRBV7-8
J gene: TRBJ1-5
CDR3 protein: CASSYDRVDQPQHF
CDR3 DNA: TGTGCCAGCAGCTATGACAGGGTGGACCAGCCCCAGCATTTT

clone size: many
D gene: .
V gene: TRBV7-9
J gene: TRBJ2-3
CDR3 protein: CASSSPGTGTDTQYF
CDR3 DNA: TGTGCCAGCAGCTCCCCCGGGACTGGCACAGATACGCAGTATTTT

clone size: .
D gene: .
V gene: TRBV16
J gene: TRBJ1-1
CDR3 protein: CASSQGGTGEAFF
CDR3 DNA: TGTGCCAGCAGCCAAGGGGGGACGGGTGAAGCTTTCTTT

clone size: few
D gene: .
V gene: TRBV10-3
J gene: TRBJ2-1
CDR3 protein: CAISYSRTAVSYNEQFF
CDR3 DNA: TGTGCCATCAGTTATTCAAGGACCGCAGTCTCCTACAATGAGCAGTTCTTC

clone size: many
D gene: TRBD2
V gene: TRBV3-1
J gene: TRBJ2-1
CDR3 protein: CASTTSKLASNEQFF
CDR3 DNA: TGTGCCAGCACCACAAGCAAACTAGCGAGCAATGAGCAGTTCTTC

clone size: .
D gene: TRBD1
V gene: TRBV24-1
J gene: TRBJ1-5
CDR3 protein: CATSDSTGVNQPQHF
CDR3 DNA: TGTGCCACCAGTGATTCGACAGGGGTTAATCAGCCCCAGCATTTT

clone size: many
D gene: .
V gene: TRBV13
J gene: TRBJ2-1
CDR3 protein: CASRPGVGGNNEQFF
CDR3 DNA: TGTGCCAGCAGACCCGGTGTCGGGGGCAACAATGAGCAGTTCTTC

clone size: .
D gene: .
V gene: TRBV14
J gene: TRBJ2-3
CDR3 protein: CASSQASWRADTQYF
CDR3 DNA: TGTGCCAGCAGCCAAGCTTCCTGGAGGGCAGATACGCAGTATTTT

clone size: few
D gene: .
V gene: TRBV7-9
J gene: TRBJ1-2
CDR3 protein: CASSTTDSNYGYTF
CDR3 DNA: TGTGCCAGCAGTACTACGGACTCTAACTATGGCTACACCTTC

clone size: .
D gene: TRBD1
V gene: TRBV14
J gene: TRBJ2-1
CDR3 protein: CASSEDRFRGDEQFF
CDR3 DNA: TGTGCCAGCAGCGAGGACAGGTTTAGGGGCGATGAGCAGTTCTTC

clone size: few
D gene: .
V gene: TRBV15
J gene: TRBJ2-6
CDR3 protein: CATSIGRSGANVLTF
CDR3 DNA: TGTGCCACCAGCATCGGGAGATCTGGGGCCAACGTCCTGACTTTC

clone size: many
D gene: TRBD2
V gene: TRBV11-3
J gene: TRBJ2-2
CDR3 protein: CASRTSGQLNTGELFF
CDR3 DNA: TGTGCCAGCAGGACTAGCGGTCAACTAAACACCGGGGAGCTGTTTTTT

clone size: many
D gene: .
V gene: TRBV30
J gene: TRBJ1-2
CDR3 protein: CAWSPTAGGYTF
CDR3 DNA: TGTGCCTGGAGTCCTACGGCAGGTGGCTACACCTTC

clone size: .
D gene: .
V gene: TRBV4-2
J gene: TRBJ1-4
CDR3 protein: CASSQDWDSATNEKLFF
CDR3 DNA: TGTGCCAGCAGCCAAGATTGGGATAGTGCAACTAATGAAAAACTGTTTTTT

clone size: few
D gene: .
V gene: TRBV7-8
J gene: TRBJ2-1
CDR3 protein: CASSPSTRNNEQFF
CDR3 DNA: TGTGCCAGCAGCCCATCGACTAGAAACAATGAGCAGTTCTTC

clone size: .
D gene: .
V gene: TRBV20-1
J gene: TRBJ2-7
CDR3 protein: CSAISSYEQYF
CDR3 DNA: TGCAGTGCTATCAGCTCCTACGAGCAGTACTTC